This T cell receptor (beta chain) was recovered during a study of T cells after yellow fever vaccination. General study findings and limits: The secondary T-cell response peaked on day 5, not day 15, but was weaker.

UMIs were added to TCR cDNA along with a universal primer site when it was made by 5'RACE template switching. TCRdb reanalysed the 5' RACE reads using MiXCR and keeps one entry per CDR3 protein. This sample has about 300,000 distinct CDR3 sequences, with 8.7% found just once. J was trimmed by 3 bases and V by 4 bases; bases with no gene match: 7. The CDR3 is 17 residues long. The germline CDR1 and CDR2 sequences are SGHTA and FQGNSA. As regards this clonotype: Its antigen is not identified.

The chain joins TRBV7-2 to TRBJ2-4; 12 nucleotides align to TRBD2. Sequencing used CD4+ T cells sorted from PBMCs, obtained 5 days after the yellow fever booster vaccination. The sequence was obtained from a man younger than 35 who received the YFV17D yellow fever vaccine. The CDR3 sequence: CASSSSSGGVGKNIQYF. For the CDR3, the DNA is TGTGCCAGCAGCTCCTCTAGCGGGGGGGTTGGCAAAAACATTCAGTACTTC.